These 18 T cell receptor beta chains were all obtained from the same sample, sequenced in a study of OX40 agonist ivuxolimab in advanced cancers. Data came from immunoSEQ multiplex PCR; TCRdb stores just in-frame clones and leaves some out. Here the sample spans about 90,000 clones, under 95% being singletons. The source material was CD4+ or CD8+ T cells sorted from blood, sampled in a trial of the OX40 agonist ivuxolimab. The receptors stem from an adult with an advanced solid tumor such as melanoma, head and neck, liver or kidney cancer.

This clone was recorded only once. The chain combines TRBV7-9 with TRBJ2-3; TRBD2 is a possible D gene (5 bases). V was trimmed by 0 bases and J by 2 bases, leaving 9 bases between them. The CDR3 has 15 amino acids. Germline loops: CDR1 SEHNR, CDR2 FQNEAQ (reference sequence). The CDR3 is CASSLAGSVTDTQYF. CDR3 in DNA: TGTGCCAGCAGCTTAGCGGGGAGTGTCACAGATACGCAGTATTTT.

The chain links TRBV19 to TRBJ2-7; 12 nucleotides match TRBD2. V trimming: 6 bases; J trimming: 5 bases; junction bases outside the gene matches: 5. The germline CDR1 and CDR2 sequences are LNHDA and SQIVND (reference sequence). CDR3 size: 14 residues. CDR3 in amino acids: CASSRTSGKDEQYF. CDR3 in DNA: TGTGCCAGTAGCCGGACTAGCGGGAAAGACGAGCAGTACTTC. The full variable domain, completed using reference TRBV19 and TRBJ2-7, is DGGITQSPKYLFRKEGQNVTLSCEQNLNHDAMYWYRQDPGQGLRLIYYSQIVNDFQKGDIAEGYSVSREKKESFPLTVTSAQKNPTAFYLCASSRTSGKDEQYFGPGTRLTVT.

The chain is built from TRBV5-1 and TRBJ2-1, with TRBD1 matching 7 bases. CDR3 length: 15 residues. Germline CDR1 SGHRS, CDR2 YFSETQ. The trim removed 1 base at V and 4 bases at J, leaving 5 bases unmatched. CDR3 in amino acids: CASSLLGTEYNEQFF. CDR3 bases: TGCGCCAGCAGCTTGCTCGGGACAGAGTACAATGAGCAGTTCTTC.

The gene calls are TRBV7-9 and TRBJ1-2, with D perhaps matching TRBD1 (5 bases). The CDR3 runs 15 residues. CDR1 SEHNR and CDR2 FQNEAQ come from the germline V gene (reference sequence). Trimming shortened V by 1 base and J by 8 bases, and 17 bases separated the two germline ends. CDR3 sequence reads: CASSLVGAGLKGYTF. CDR3 DNA sequence: TGTGCCAGCAGCTTAGTCGGGGCAGGCCTCAAGGGCTACACCTTC.

Points on this clone: Additional DNA sequences in this sample encode the identical CDR3. The J gene is TRBJ2-5, the V gene TRBV5-4; 7 nucleotides align to TRBD1. From germline, CDR1 is SGHNT and CDR2 YYREEE (reference sequence). This CDR3 is 14 amino acids long. J gave up 1 base and V 0 bases, and 0 bases lay outside the gene matches. CDR3 residues: CASSLGQGQETQYF. CDR3 bases: TGTGCCAGCAGCTTGGGACAGGGCCAAGAGACCCAGTACTTC. The full variable domain, in which reference TRBV5-4 and TRBJ2-5 provide the parts outside the CDR3, is ETGVTQSPTHLIKTRGQQVTLRCSSQSGHNTVSWYQQALGQGPQFIFQYYREEENGRGNFPPRFSGLQFPNYSSELNVNALELDDSALYLCASSLGQGQETQYFGPGTRLLVL.

The rearrangement links TRBV7-3 to TRBJ2-3; 7 bases align to TRBD1. There are 15 residues in the CDR3. Germline trimming cut 3 bases from V and 4 bases from J; bases unmatched to any gene: 7. The germline V gene encodes CDR1 SGHTA and CDR2 FQGTGA. CDR3 sequence: CASSFTGTASDTQYF. The CDR3 DNA follows: TGTGCCAGCAGCTTCACCGGGACAGCTTCAGATACGCAGTATTTT.

This chain joins TRBV5-6 and TRBJ2-7; D remains unclear. Trimming took 1 base from V and 5 from J, leaving 7 bases between them. This CDR3 has 12 amino acids. The germline gives CDR1 SGHDT, CDR2 YYEEEE. The CDR3: CASSLSRNEQYF. The CDR3 DNA reads as TGTGCCAGCAGCTTGAGTCGTAACGAGCAGTACTTC.

The V and J genes are TRBV18 and TRBJ1-1, with D hard to call. The germline V gene encodes CDR1 KGHSH and CDR2 LQKENI. The CDR3 runs to 14 residues. The V and J ends lost 1 base and 0 bases respectively, with 6 bases between them. The CDR3 reads CASSPRQLNTEAFF. The DNA for the CDR3 is TGTGCCAGCTCACCACGCCAGCTGAACACTGAAGCTTTCTTT.

The gene calls are TRBV27 and TRBJ2-3; 15 bases match TRBD2. V shed 6 bases and J 4 bases; nucleotides not matched to a gene: 14. The CDR3 length is 19 residues. From germline, CDR1 is MNHEY and CDR2 SMNVEV (reference sequence). The CDR3 nucleotides are TGTGCCAGCAGGGGAGGACTAGCGGGAGGGCGAACGGCTGCAGATACGCAGTATTTT. This codes for CASRGGLAGGRTAADTQYF.

This clone appeared once. The chain carries TRBV7-2 and TRBJ2-7; 8 bases line up with TRBD1. The CDR3 loop spans 14 amino acids. V lost 5 bases to trimming and J lost 3 bases; unmatched junction nucleotides: 6. Germline V gene data show CDR1 as SGHTA and CDR2 as FQGNSA. CDR3 in DNA: TGTGCCAGCAGCCGGACCGGGACAGGCTACGAGCAGTACTTC. It yields the protein CASSRTGTGYEQYF.

The chain has TRBV28 and TRBJ2-2; weak D call: TRBD2 (6 bases). CDR1 is MDHEN and CDR2 is SYDVKM in the germline V gene. Trimming took off 2 bases at V and 5 bases at J, with 12 bases between the two ends. This CDR3 has 15 residues. The CDR3 sequence is CASSLTPAGTGELFF. In DNA form, the CDR3 reads TGTGCCAGCAGTTTAACACCCGCGGGGACCGGGGAGCTGTTTTTT.

In DNA form, the CDR3 reads TGTGCCAGCAGTTACTCGGCTAGCGGGAGGGACGAGCAGTACTTC. Protein sequence: CASSYSASGRDEQYF. The V call is TRBV6-5, the J call TRBJ2-7, with 12 nucleotides matching TRBD2. The V and J ends lost 0 bases and 5 bases, in that order; junction bases with no gene match: 2. CDR3 length: 15 residues. Germline loops: CDR1 MNHEY, CDR2 SVGAGI.

This rearrangement joins TRBV5-1 to TRBJ2-5; D might be TRBD1 (6 bases). The CDR3 spans 13 residues. Per germline, CDR1 SGHRS and CDR2 YFSETQ. Trimming pared 3 bases from V and 1 base from J, leaving 7 bases between. CDR3 loop: CASSWTVQETQYF. The DNA for the CDR3 is TGCGCCAGCAGCTGGACAGTCCAAGAGACCCAGTACTTC.

This chain connects TRBV28 to TRBJ2-5; D might be TRBD1 (5 bases). Germline CDR1 is MDHEN and CDR2 is SYDVKM. Deletions cut 3 bases from V and 4 bases from J, with 12 bases between. The CDR3 consists of 14 residues. The CDR3 reads CASSLKGPVETQYF. CDR3 sequence (DNA): TGTGCCAGCAGTTTGAAGGGGCCAGTAGAGACCCAGTACTTC.

This clone has just one count. V and J are TRBV6-6 and TRBJ1-1; TRBD1 matches at 7 bases. With V trimmed by 6 bases and J by 0 bases, 1 base remained unmatched. The germline V gene encodes CDR1 MNHNY and CDR2 SVGAGI (reference sequence). This CDR3 has 13 amino acids. In DNA form, the CDR3 reads TGTGCCAGCAGAGACAGGGTGAACACTGAAGCTTTCTTT. Amino acid sequence: CASRDRVNTEAFF.

The chain combines TRBV6-5 with TRBJ2-7, with unresolved D. Germline CDR1 MNHEY, CDR2 SVGAGI. Trimming removed 7 bases at V and 2 bases at J, with 6 bases between. The CDR3 length is 11 residues. In nucleotides, the CDR3 is TGTGCCAGCAAGACTCCCTACGAGCAGTACTTC. Translated: CASKTPYEQYF.

This chain connects TRBV14 to TRBJ2-1, with D perhaps TRBD2 (5 bases). The CDR3 length is 11 residues. Trimming stripped 1 base from V and 10 bases from J, with 5 bases between. Per the germline V gene, CDR1 is SGHDN and CDR2 is FVKESK. DNA for the CDR3: TGTGCCAGCAGCCAAGCGGGAGAGCAGTTCTTC. Translating it yields CASSQAGEQFF.

This clone was detected only once. The chain joins TRBV6-4 to TRBJ2-7, with D tentatively TRBD2 (6 bases). CDR1 and CDR2 (germline): MRHNA, SNTAGT. V gave up 10 bases and J gave up 0 bases, with 16 bases separating them. There are 14 residues in the CDR3. The CDR3 here is CATQSGTDSYEQYF. CDR3 in DNA: TGTGCCACGCAATCCGGGACTGACTCCTACGAGCAGTACTTC.